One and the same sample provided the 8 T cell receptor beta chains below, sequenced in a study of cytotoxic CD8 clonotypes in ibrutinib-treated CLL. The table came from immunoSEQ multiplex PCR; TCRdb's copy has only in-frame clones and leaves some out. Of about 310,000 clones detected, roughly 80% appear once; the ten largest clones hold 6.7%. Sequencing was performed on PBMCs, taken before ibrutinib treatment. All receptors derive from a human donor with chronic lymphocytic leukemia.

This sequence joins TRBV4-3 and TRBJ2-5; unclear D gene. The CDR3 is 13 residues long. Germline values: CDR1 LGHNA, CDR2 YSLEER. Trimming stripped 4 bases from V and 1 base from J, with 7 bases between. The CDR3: CASSPQAQETQYF. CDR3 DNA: TGCGCCAGCAGCCCACAAGCCCAAGAGACCCAGTACTTC.

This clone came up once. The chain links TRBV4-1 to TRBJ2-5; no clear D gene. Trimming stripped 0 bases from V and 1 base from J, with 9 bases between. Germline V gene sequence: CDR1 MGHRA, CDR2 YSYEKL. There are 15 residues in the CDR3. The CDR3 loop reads CASSQDFSFQETQYF. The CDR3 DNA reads TGCGCCAGCAGCCAAGATTTCTCGTTCCAAGAGACCCAGTACTTC.

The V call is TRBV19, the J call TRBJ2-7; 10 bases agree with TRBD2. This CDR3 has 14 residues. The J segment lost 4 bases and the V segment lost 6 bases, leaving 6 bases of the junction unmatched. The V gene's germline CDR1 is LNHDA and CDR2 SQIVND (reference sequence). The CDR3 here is CASRPAGGTYEQYF. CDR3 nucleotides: TGTGCCAGTAGGCCAGCGGGAGGGACGTACGAGCAGTACTTC.

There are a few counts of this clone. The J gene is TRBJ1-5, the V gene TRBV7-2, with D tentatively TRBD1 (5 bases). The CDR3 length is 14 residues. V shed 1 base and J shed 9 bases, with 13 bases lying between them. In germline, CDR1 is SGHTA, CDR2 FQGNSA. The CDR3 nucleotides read TGTGCCAGCAGCTTAGAGGGGCCCTCATCGCCCCAGCATTTT. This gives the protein CASSLEGPSSPQHF.

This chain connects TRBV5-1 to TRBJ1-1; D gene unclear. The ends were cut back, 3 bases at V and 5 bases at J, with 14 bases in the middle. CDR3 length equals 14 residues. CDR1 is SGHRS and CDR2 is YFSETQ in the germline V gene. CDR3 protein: CASSSAPSRTEAFF. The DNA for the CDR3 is TGCGCCAGCAGCTCGGCCCCGTCAAGGACTGAAGCTTTCTTT.

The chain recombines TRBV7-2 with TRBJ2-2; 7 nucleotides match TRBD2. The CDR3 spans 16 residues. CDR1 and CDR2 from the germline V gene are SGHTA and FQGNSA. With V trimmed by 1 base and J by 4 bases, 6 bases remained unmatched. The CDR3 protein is CASSLDQRDGTGELFF. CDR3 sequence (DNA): TGTGCCAGCAGCTTAGATCAGCGGGACGGCACCGGGGAGCTGTTTTTT.

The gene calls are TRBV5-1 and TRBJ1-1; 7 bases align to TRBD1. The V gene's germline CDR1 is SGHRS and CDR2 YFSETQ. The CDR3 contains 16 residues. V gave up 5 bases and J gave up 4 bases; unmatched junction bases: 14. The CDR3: CASRYTTGAVGTEAFF. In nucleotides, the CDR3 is TGCGCCAGCAGATATACTACAGGGGCGGTGGGCACTGAAGCTTTCTTT.

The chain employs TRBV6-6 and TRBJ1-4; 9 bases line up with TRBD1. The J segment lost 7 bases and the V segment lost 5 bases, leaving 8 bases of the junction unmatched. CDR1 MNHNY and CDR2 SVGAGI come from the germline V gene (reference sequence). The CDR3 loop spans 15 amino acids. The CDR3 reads CASSIPGQGSEKLFF. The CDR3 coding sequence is TGTGCCAGCAGTATACCGGGACAGGGATCTGAAAAACTGTTTTTT.